What follows are 27 T cell receptor beta chains derived from one specimen sequenced in a study of cytomegalovirus exposure and HLA in healthy donors (dated by TCRdb to the late 2010s). Receptors were amplified or captured by the immunoSEQ multiplex PCR assay. A mixture of 60 forward primers for TCR Vbeta segments and 13 reverse primers for TCR Jbeta segments was used in the multiplex PCR. The table comes from immuneACCESS by way of TCRdb, which keeps in-frame sequences with V and J called. Part of the clones is missing from these tables; in studies checked, under half for an unresolved V gene and the rest for unknown reasons. The sample profile shows approximately 210,000 clones; over 60% of them were found once. In total, the top ten clones hold 1.5% to 2% of the sample. The sequencing input was PBMCs. The source is a male donor in good health and CMV-seronegative.

V is TRBV5-1 and J is TRBJ2-5, with 12 nucleotides matching TRBD2. The J call may be in error: the DNA end matches TRBJ2-7 better. The CDR3 totals 18 residues. Germline values: CDR1 SGHRS, CDR2 YFSETQ. CDR3 loop: CASSSLAGGPWISYEQYF. CDR3 nucleotide sequence: TGCGCCAGCAGCTCGCTAGCGGGGGGGCCTTGGATTTCCTACGAGCAGTACTTC.

This chain links TRBV11-2 with TRBJ1-4; TRBD1 matches 9 bases. Germline V gives CDR1 SGHAT, CDR2 FQNNGV. The CDR3 has 15 amino acids. V lost 3 bases and J lost 5; bases outside the gene matches: 4. The DNA for the CDR3 is TGTGCCAGCAGCTTTAACAGGGGGCCAAATGAAAAACTGTTTTTT. It codes for CASSFNRGPNEKLFF.

The genes are TRBV5-4 and TRBJ2-1; 7 bases are a match to TRBD2. The CDR3 runs 16 residues. Germline loops: CDR1 SGHNT, CDR2 YYREEE (reference sequence). Trimming removed 3 bases from V and 6 bases from J; junction bases left unmatched: 12. The CDR3 DNA reads TGTGCCAGCAGCTCCTCCCCTGGGGCTAGCGGCAATGAGCAGTTCTTC. It is translated as CASSSSPGASGNEQFF.

This sequence joins TRBV4-2 and TRBJ2-6, with 10 nucleotides matching TRBD1. With 4 bases clipped from V and 3 bases from J, the junction kept 12 bases outside the gene matches. The CDR3 consists of 19 residues. Germline V gene data show CDR1 as LGHNA and CDR2 as YNFKEQ. The CDR3 protein is CASSPDRDRGGFGANVLTF. The CDR3 DNA follows: TGTGCCAGCAGCCCTGACCGGGACAGGGGTGGGTTTGGGGCCAACGTCCTGACTTTC.

As for this clone: This CDR3 is also generated by other DNA sequences in the sample. The CDR3 loop is CASSLSGSSYEQYF. The CDR3 coding sequence is TGTGCCAGCAGCTTATCGGGAAGCTCCTACGAGCAGTACTTC. The chain links TRBV7-3 to TRBJ2-7, with a tentative D call TRBD2 (5 bases). Germline V gene lookup returns CDR1 SGHTA and CDR2 FQGTGA. This CDR3 has 14 amino acids. Trimming took off 2 bases at V and 0 bases at J, with 8 bases between the two ends.

The chain couples TRBV5-1 to TRBJ2-1; 9 nucleotides align to TRBD1. Trimming cost V 4 bases and J 8 bases; bases outside gene matches: 13. The germline V gene encodes CDR1 SGHRS and CDR2 YFSETQ. This CDR3 is built from 16 residues. CDR3 region: CASSGARDRETYEQFF. CDR3 sequence (DNA): TGCGCCAGCAGCGGAGCCCGGGACAGGGAGACGTATGAGCAGTTCTTC.

The CDR3 DNA reads as TGTGCCAGCAGTTACCCTCGACAGGGGAGGACTGAAGCTTTCTTT. Translating gives CASSYPRQGRTEAFF. V gene TRBV6-5 combines with J gene TRBJ1-1; 8 bases are shared with TRBD1. This CDR3 has 15 amino acids. J lost 5 bases, V lost 2 bases, and 7 bases had no gene match. The germline V gene has CDR1 MNHEY and CDR2 SVGAGI.

The chain uses TRBV5-4 and TRBJ2-3; D perhaps matches TRBD2 (5 bases). Germline V gene data show CDR1 as SGHNT and CDR2 as YYREEE (reference sequence). This CDR3 region has 12 residues. Trimming left V 3 bases short and J 4 bases short, with 6 bases between. CDR3 loop: CASSWRADTQYF. CDR3 DNA sequence: TGTGCCAGCAGCTGGCGGGCAGATACGCAGTATTTT.

The rearrangement joins TRBV7-2 to TRBJ2-2; 10 bases align to TRBD1. With 7 bases clipped from V and 0 bases from J, the junction kept 11 bases outside the gene matches. The germline CDR1 and CDR2 sequences are SGHTA and FQGNSA. CDR3 length: 18 amino acids. CDR3 amino acids: CASKRDRGLLANTGELFF. The CDR3 nucleotides are TGTGCCAGCAAACGGGACAGGGGTTTACTGGCGAACACCGGGGAGCTGTTTTTT.

The chain carries TRBV7-2 and TRBJ1-1; maybe TRBD1 (5 bases). This CDR3 is built from 16 residues. V was shortened by 0 bases and J by 0 bases, with 11 bases between the two germline ends. From germline, CDR1 is SGHTA and CDR2 FQGNSA. The CDR3 loop is CASSLAGRVMNTEAFF. CDR3 sequence (DNA): TGTGCCAGCAGCTTAGCTGGCAGGGTCATGAACACTGAAGCTTTCTTT.

This chain uses TRBV29-1 with TRBJ1-2, with 7 bases identical to TRBD1. The CDR3 contains 17 residues. Germline loops: CDR1 SQVTM, CDR2 ANQGSEA. The trim removed 3 bases at V and 4 bases at J, leaving 17 bases unmatched. In DNA, the CDR3 is TGCAGCGTTGACCCGATCCCAACAGGGGTCCATAGCTATGGCTACACCTTC. Translated, it gives CSVDPIPTGVHSYGYTF.

The J gene is TRBJ1-1, the V gene TRBV28, with a possible D match to TRBD1 (6 bases). The CDR3 is 15 amino acids. The V gene's germline CDR1 is MDHEN and CDR2 SYDVKM. Trimming pared 6 bases from V and 3 bases from J, leaving 17 bases between. DNA of the CDR3: TGTGCCAGCAGCGTTATGAACAGGGTGGACACTGAAGCTTTCTTT. Translation gives CASSVMNRVDTEAFF.

The genes are TRBV25-1 and TRBJ2-5, with 8 bases identical to TRBD2. CDR3 length equals 15 residues. J lost 3 bases, V lost 4 bases, and 7 bases had no gene match. The germline CDR1 and CDR2 sequences are MGHDK and SYGVNS. This chain's CDR3 is CASSGRPGLEETQYF. CDR3 bases: TGTGCCAGCAGTGGACGGCCGGGACTAGAAGAGACCCAGTACTTC.

The chain's CDR3 is CASSESRLAEKLFF. CDR3 coding DNA: TGTGCCAGCAGTGAATCCAGGCTAGCCGAAAAACTGTTTTTT. The V gene is TRBV2, the J gene TRBJ1-4; D call uncertain. From germline, CDR1 is SNHLY and CDR2 FYNNEI. V lost 2 bases and J 8 bases, leaving 12 bases between the germline ends. This CDR3 is 14 amino acids long.

The rearrangement uses TRBV10-1 and TRBJ2-7, with 9 nucleotides matching TRBD2. CDR1 and CDR2 from the germline V gene are WNHNN and SYGVQD (reference sequence). J gave up 5 bases and V 3 bases, and 5 bases lay outside the gene matches. The CDR3 runs 14 residues. The CDR3 DNA reads as TGCGCCAGCAGTGAAACTAGCGGGTCCGACGAGCAGTACTTC. This sequence encodes CASSETSGSDEQYF.

This clone occurred a few times. The chain recombines TRBV7-3 with TRBJ1-2; D remains unclear. V was trimmed by 2 bases and J by 3 bases, leaving 16 bases between them. Germline V gene lookup returns CDR1 SGHTA and CDR2 FQGTGA. This CDR3 contains 16 residues. CDR3 protein: CASSLSAAGKDYGYTF. The CDR3 DNA follows: TGTGCCAGCAGCTTATCAGCAGCGGGCAAGGACTATGGCTACACCTTC.

The gene calls are TRBV28 and TRBJ1-2; D is perhaps TRBD1 (6 bases). The CDR3 is 16 amino acids. Between the trimmed V and J ends, which lost 2 bases and 1 base, there was a span of 14 bases. Germline V gives CDR1 MDHEN, CDR2 SYDVKM. CDR3 in DNA: TGTGCCAGCAGTTTAGGTGGACAGACTCTTAACTATGGCTACACCTTC. Translated, it gives CASSLGGQTLNYGYTF.

The chain employs TRBV2 and TRBJ1-2, with D maybe TRBD1 (6 bases). Deletions cut 6 bases from V and 2 bases from J, with 19 bases between. CDR1 is SNHLY and CDR2 is FYNNEI in the germline V gene. This CDR3 is 16 amino acids long. The CDR3 bases are TGTGCCAGCAGGTCGGGGGGGCAGGGCCGAAACTATGGCTACACCTTC. The encoded protein is CASRSGGQGRNYGYTF.

The chain couples TRBV29-1 to TRBJ2-7, with 7 bases aligning to TRBD2. CDR3 length: 15 residues. Trimming cost V 5 bases and J 2 bases; bases outside gene matches: 12. CDR1 SQVTM and CDR2 ANQGSEA come from the germline V gene. CDR3 nucleotides: TGCAGCGTTTTGTTGCGGCCTAGCGGACCCTACGAGCAGTACTTC. It encodes CSVLLRPSGPYEQYF.

The table lists this clone with a few counts. The CDR3 coding sequence is TGTGCCAGCAGTCCACCGGGACAGGGTACCTACGAGCAGTACTTC. It encodes CASSPPGQGTYEQYF. The chain carries TRBV6-5 and TRBJ2-7; TRBD1 aligns across 9 bases. Germline CDR1 and CDR2: MNHEY and SVGAGI. V dropped 5 bases and J dropped 2; count of bases not matched to a gene: 7. This CDR3 region has 15 residues.

J is TRBJ1-6 and V is TRBV28; 12 nucleotides align to TRBD1. Germline V lookup: CDR1 MDHEN, CDR2 SYDVKM. V shed 5 bases and J 7 bases; nucleotides not matched to a gene: 15. The CDR3 is made up of 19 amino acids. The CDR3: CASSETGTGGLSVNSPLHF. The DNA for the CDR3 is TGTGCCAGCAGTGAGACCGGGACAGGGGGCCTTAGTGTAAATTCACCCCTCCACTTT.

This chain uses TRBV7-2 with TRBJ2-5; 10 bases agree with TRBD2. Per the germline V gene, CDR1 is SGHTA and CDR2 is FQGNSA. V lost 5 bases and J lost 4; bases outside the gene matches: 10. The CDR3 has 16 amino acids. CDR3 coding DNA: TGTGCCAGCAGCAGCAAGCCGGGACTAGCGTCAGAGACCCAGTACTTC. Its protein product is CASSSKPGLASETQYF.

This sequence joins TRBV5-1 and TRBJ2-5; TRBD2 matches 14 bases. V was clipped by 4 bases and J by 4 bases; unmatched bases: 3. The length of the CDR3 is 15 residues. Germline V gene sequence: CDR1 SGHRS, CDR2 YFSETQ. DNA of the CDR3: TGCGCCAGCAGCAAGGGACTAGCGGGAGTAGAGACCCAGTACTTC. As protein: CASSKGLAGVETQYF. Looking up the rest from reference TRBV5-1 and TRBJ2-5 gives the full variable domain: KAGVTQTPRYLIKTRGQQVTLSCSPISGHRSVSWYQQTPGQGLQFLFEYFSETQRNKGNFPGRFSGRQFSNSRSEMNVSTLELGDSALYLCASSKGLAGVETQYFGPGTRLLVL.

V is TRBV21-1 and J is TRBJ1-4. TRBV21-1 is a pseudogene locus. This CDR3 contains 15 residues. The CDR3 coding sequence is TGTGCCAGCAGCACCGAGCGGGCCACTGGGGAAAAACTGTTTTTT. This sequence encodes CASSTERATGEKLFF.

This clone was counted a single time. The chain combines TRBV11-2 with TRBJ2-7; 8 bases fit TRBD1. CDR1 SGHAT and CDR2 FQNNGV come from the germline V gene. There are 15 residues in the CDR3. The J segment lost 6 bases and the V segment lost 3 bases, leaving 10 bases of the junction unmatched. The CDR3 loop is CASSFLRTGNGEQYF. In DNA, the CDR3 is TGTGCCAGCAGCTTTCTTCGGACAGGGAACGGCGAGCAGTACTTC.

V gene TRBV6-5 combines with J gene TRBJ2-5, with D maybe TRBD2 (6 bases). Germline V gene sequence: CDR1 MNHEY, CDR2 SVGAGI. V lost 8 bases to trimming and J lost 5 bases, with 12 bases between them. The CDR3 runs 12 residues. CDR3 sequence reads: CASSAGWETQYF. For the CDR3, the DNA is TGTGCCAGCTCTGCGGGGTGGGAGACCCAGTACTTC.

The gene calls are TRBV7-9 and TRBJ2-5; 9 bases are shared with TRBD1. The V and J ends lost 1 base and 5 bases, in that order; junction bases with no gene match: 8. The CDR3 has 16 amino acids. The germline CDR1 and CDR2 sequences are SEHNR and FQNEAQ (reference sequence). The CDR3 region has the DNA TGTGCCAGCAGCTTAGAGGACAGGGGTTTTCGGGAGACCCAGTACTTC. Its translation: CASSLEDRGFRETQYF.